This T cell receptor (beta chain) was captured by sequencing in a study of blood T cell repertoires in COVID-19. Overall study: Samples of COVID-19 (acute and convalescent) were obtained from the United States, Italy and Spain. Sources were T cells, B-cell-depleted T cells, or PBMCs; the material itself was cDNA or gDNA.

TCRdb's copy holds only in-frame clones and misses some; the assay was immunoSEQ multiplex PCR. The table shows around 30,000 clones, with approximately 91% occurring only once. Germline CDR1 SGHTA, CDR2 FQGNSA. V was shortened by 2 bases and J by 4 bases, with 11 bases between the two germline ends. CDR3 length: 14 amino acids. The chain employs TRBV7-2 and TRBJ1-2, with a weak D call TRBD1 (5 bases). Input material: peripheral blood. The sequence derives from a human donor with active COVID-19. The donor label of this sample is uncertain. DNA for the CDR3: TGTGCCAGCAGCTTATCCCAGGGCCCCTATGGCTACACCTTC. Its translation is CASSLSQGPYGYTF.